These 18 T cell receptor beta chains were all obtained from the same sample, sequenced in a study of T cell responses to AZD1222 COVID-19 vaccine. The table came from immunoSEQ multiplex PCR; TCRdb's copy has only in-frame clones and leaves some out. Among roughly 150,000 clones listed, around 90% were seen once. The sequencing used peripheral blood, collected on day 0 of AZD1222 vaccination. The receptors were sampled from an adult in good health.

The CDR3 spells CASGLAGGLYEQYF. The DNA of the CDR3 is TGTGCTAGTGGCCTAGCGGGAGGGTTGTACGAGCAGTACTTC. The chain employs TRBV12-5 and TRBJ2-7; 12 bases are shared with TRBD2. Germline V gene data show CDR1 as LGHNT and CDR2 as FRNRAP. The J segment lost 4 bases and the V segment lost 6 bases, leaving 4 bases of the junction unmatched. The CDR3 is 14 amino acids.

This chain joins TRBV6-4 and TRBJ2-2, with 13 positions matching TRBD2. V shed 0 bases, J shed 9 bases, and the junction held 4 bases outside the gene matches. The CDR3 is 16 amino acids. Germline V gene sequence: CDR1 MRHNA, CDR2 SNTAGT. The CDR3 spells CASSDSLAGGPRELFF. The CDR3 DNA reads TGTGCCAGCAGTGACTCACTAGCGGGAGGGCCTCGGGAGCTGTTTTTT.

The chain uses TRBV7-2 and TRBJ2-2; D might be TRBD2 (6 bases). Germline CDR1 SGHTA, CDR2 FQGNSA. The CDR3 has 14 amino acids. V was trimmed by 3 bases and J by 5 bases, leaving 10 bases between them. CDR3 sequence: CASSLSGTTGELFF. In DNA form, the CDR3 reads TGTGCCAGCAGCTTGTCGGGGACTACCGGGGAGCTGTTTTTT.

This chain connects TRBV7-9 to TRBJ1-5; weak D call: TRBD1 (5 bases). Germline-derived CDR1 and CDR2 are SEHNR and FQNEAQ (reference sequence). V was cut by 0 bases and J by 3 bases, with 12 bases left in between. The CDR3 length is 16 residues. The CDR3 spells CASSLARQGFNQPQHF. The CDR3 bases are TGTGCCAGCAGCTTAGCAAGGCAGGGATTCAATCAGCCCCAGCATTTT.

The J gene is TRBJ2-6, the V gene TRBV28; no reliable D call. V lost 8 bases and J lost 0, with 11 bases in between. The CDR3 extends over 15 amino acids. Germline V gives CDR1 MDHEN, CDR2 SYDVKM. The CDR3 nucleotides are TGTGCCAGCCTATCCCCAGACTCTGGGGCCAACGTCCTGACTTTC. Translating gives CASLSPDSGANVLTF.

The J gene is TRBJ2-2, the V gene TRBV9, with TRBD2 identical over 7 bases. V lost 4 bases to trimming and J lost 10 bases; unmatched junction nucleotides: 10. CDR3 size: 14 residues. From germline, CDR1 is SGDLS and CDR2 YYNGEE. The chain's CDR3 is CASSLGLGPEELFF. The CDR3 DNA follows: TGTGCCAGCAGCTTAGGACTAGGACCGGAGGAGCTGTTTTTT.

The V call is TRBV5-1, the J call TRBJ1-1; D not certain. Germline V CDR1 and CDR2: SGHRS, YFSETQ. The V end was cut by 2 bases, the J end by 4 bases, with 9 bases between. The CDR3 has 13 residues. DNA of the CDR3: TGCGCCAGCAGCTTAAAAGGAGGCACTGAAGCTTTCTTT. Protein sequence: CASSLKGGTEAFF.

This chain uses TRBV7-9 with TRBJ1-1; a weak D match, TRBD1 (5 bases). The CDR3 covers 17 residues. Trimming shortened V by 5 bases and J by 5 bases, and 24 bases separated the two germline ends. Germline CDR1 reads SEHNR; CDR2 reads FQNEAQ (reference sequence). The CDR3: CASSQPRAGVRGTEAFF. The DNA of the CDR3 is TGTGCCAGCAGCCAACCTCGCGCGGGGGTGCGGGGTACTGAAGCTTTCTTT.

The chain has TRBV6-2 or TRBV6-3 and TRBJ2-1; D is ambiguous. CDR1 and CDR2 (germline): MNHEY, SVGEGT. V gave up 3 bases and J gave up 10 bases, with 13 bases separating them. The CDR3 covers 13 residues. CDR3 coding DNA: TGTGCCAGCAGTTATAAAGAGATCAGGGAGCAGTTCTTC. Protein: CASSYKEIREQFF.

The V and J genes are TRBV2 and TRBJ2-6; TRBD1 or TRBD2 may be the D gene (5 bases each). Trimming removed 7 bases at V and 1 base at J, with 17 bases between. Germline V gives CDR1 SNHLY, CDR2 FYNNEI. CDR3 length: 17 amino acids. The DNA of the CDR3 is TGTGCCAGCAAAAGGGACCAGAGGACGTCTGGGGCCAACGTCCTGACTTTC. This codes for CASKRDQRTSGANVLTF.

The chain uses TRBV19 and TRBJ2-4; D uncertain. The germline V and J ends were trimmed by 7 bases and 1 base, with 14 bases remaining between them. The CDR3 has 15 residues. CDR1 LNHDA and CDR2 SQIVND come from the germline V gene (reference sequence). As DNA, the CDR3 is TGTGCCAGTACGATCAGCCACCTGGCCAAAAACATTCAGTACTTC. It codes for CASTISHLAKNIQYF.

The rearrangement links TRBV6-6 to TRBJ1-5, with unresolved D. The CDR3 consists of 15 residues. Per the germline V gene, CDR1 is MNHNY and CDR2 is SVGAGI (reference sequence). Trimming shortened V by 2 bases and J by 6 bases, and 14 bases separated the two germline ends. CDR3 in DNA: TGTGCCAGCAGTTACGAAGGCAGTTTTGTTCAGCCCCAGCATTTT. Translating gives CASSYEGSFVQPQHF.

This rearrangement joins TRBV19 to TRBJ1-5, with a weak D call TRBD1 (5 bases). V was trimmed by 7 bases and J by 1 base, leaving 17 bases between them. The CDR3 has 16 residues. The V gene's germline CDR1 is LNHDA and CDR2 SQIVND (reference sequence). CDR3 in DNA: TGTGCCAGTACCCGGGCGGGGGGGGAGAGCAATCAGCCCCAGCATTTT. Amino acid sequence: CASTRAGGESNQPQHF. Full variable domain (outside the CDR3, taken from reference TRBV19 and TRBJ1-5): DGGITQSPKYLFRKEGQNVTLSCEQNLNHDAMYWYRQDPGQGLRLIYYSQIVNDFQKGDIAEGYSVSREKKESFPLTVTSAQKNPTAFYLCASTRAGGESNQPQHFGDGTRLSIL.

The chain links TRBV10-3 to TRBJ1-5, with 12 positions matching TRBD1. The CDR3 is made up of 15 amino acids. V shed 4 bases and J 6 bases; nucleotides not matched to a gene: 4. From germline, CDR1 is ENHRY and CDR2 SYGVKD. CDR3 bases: TGTGCCATCAGTGGGGGGACAGGGGGCCTTCAGCCCCAGCATTTT. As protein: CAISGGTGGLQPQHF.

In DNA form, the CDR3 reads TGTGCCAGCTCACCCCTCGGGGGAAGCTCCTACAATGAGCAGTTCTTC. This gives the protein CASSPLGGSSYNEQFF. This chain links TRBV18 with TRBJ2-1, with D tentatively TRBD2 (6 bases). CDR1 is KGHSH, CDR2 LQKENI, per germline. Trimming stripped 3 bases from V and 0 bases from J, with 12 bases between. The CDR3 is made up of 16 amino acids.

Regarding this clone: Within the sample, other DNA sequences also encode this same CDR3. CDR3 nucleotide sequence: TGTGCCAGCAGCTTCGGTGGCGGCTACAATGAGCAGTTCTTC. It is translated as CASSFGGGYNEQFF. V and J are TRBV7-2 and TRBJ2-1, with D unresolved. CDR1 and CDR2 from the germline V gene are SGHTA and FQGNSA. The V end lost 3 bases, the J end lost 3 bases, and 9 bases lay between the germline ends. The CDR3 loop spans 14 amino acids.

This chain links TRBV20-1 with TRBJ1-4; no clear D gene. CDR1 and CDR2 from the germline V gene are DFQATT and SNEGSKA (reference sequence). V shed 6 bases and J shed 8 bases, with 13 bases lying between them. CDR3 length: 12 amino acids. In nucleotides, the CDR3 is TGCAGTGCCAGTCTGGTCGGCGAAAAACTGTTTTTT. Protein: CSASLVGEKLFF.

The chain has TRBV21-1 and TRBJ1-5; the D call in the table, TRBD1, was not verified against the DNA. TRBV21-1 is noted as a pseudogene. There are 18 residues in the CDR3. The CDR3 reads CASSNWTGGHRCNQPQHF. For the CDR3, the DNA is TGTGCCAGCAGCAACTGGACAGGGGGCCATCGGTGCAATCAGCCCCAGCATTTT.